The rows below give T cell receptor beta chains drawn from one sample of a study of identical twins. One entry per CDR3 protein, called by TCRdb with MiXCR from the 5' RACE reads. The repertoire holds hundreds of thousands of distinct CDR3 sequences, about 7% seen once, with roughly 3.7% in the top ten. These records were also assigned to another study, of yellow fever vaccine responses in identical twins.

Sample: memory (CD45RO+) T cells sorted from blood. The source of these receptors is a woman aged 18-35 years in good health. The conserved cysteine and the conserved F or W are not part of the CDR3 here.

v_call: TRBV11-2
cdr3_aa: ASSARPEQH

v_call: TRBV12-3/TRBV12-4
cdr3_aa: ASSLGLAGVGF

v_call: TRBV7-2
cdr3_aa: ASSLVSGALQETQY

v_call: TRBV20-1
cdr3_aa: SARSFLNHYNEQF

v_call: TRBV20-1
cdr3_aa: SATPNAEGQY

v_call: TRBV5-1
cdr3_aa: ASSTGQNEKLF

v_call: TRBV28
cdr3_aa: ASLTPAGGAYNEQF

v_call: TRBV4-1
cdr3_aa: ASSQDEGRQVYEQY

v_call: TRBV5-1
cdr3_aa: ASSLASGGSLNEQF

v_call: TRBV6-1
cdr3_aa: ASSEAHLGLAGDEQF

v_call: TRBV7-9
cdr3_aa: ASSPTGRRNSPLH

v_call: TRBV29-1
cdr3_aa: SATGNYEQY

v_call: TRBV28
cdr3_aa: ASQPLGPLRMRAMDTQY

v_call: TRBV5-1
cdr3_aa: ASCLVPGNLPGEQY

v_call: TRBV7-9
cdr3_aa: ASSLAGKSSSGNTIY

v_call: TRBV4-1
cdr3_aa: ASSRRTSGGVTDTQY

v_call: TRBV9
cdr3_aa: ASSVEIAGVYEQY

v_call: TRBV6-1
cdr3_aa: ASKEQVVAETQY

v_call: TRBV9
cdr3_aa: ASSVGSGPPRQETQY

v_call: TRBV7-9
cdr3_aa: ASSFGTSRNEQF

v_call: TRBV12-3/TRBV12-4
cdr3_aa: ASSFGTSLAYNEQF

v_call: TRBV3-1
cdr3_aa: ASSSGTGRGYT

v_call: TRBV10-3
cdr3_aa: AISESGTGGLNSPLH

v_call: TRBV5-5
cdr3_aa: ASSLLVPDTQY

v_call: TRBV20-1
cdr3_aa: SARDLTGLDEQF

v_call: TRBV7-3
cdr3_aa: ASSLLAGGQETQY

v_call: TRBV5-1
cdr3_aa: ASSSVVQSTDTQY

v_call: TRBV20-1
cdr3_aa: SARGRGTSNTEAF

v_call: TRBV5-1
cdr3_aa: ASSSGSDQPQH

v_call: TRBV2
cdr3_aa: ASTPLAGTSGVYEQY

v_call: TRBV14
cdr3_aa: ASSQDLVRGGYNEQF

v_call: TRBV11-2
cdr3_aa: ASSLRILSAASTDTQY

v_call: TRBV11-2
cdr3_aa: ASSLGGTSGSRNEQF

v_call: TRBV11-2
cdr3_aa: ASSPGTGNNQPQH

v_call: TRBV7-9
cdr3_aa: ASSPERGFNSPLH

v_call: TRBV15
cdr3_aa: ATSRGGGVNTGELF

v_call: TRBV7-9
cdr3_aa: ASTAGGLNTDTQY

v_call: TRBV20-1
cdr3_aa: SAPIGLAMYNEQF

v_call: TRBV14
cdr3_aa: ASSHRNQPQH

v_call: TRBV7-2
cdr3_aa: ASSRMRGSYNEQF

v_call: TRBV11-2
cdr3_aa: ASSQPGQGAYEQF

v_call: TRBV27
cdr3_aa: ASSPRDTNTGELF

v_call: TRBV6-1
cdr3_aa: ASSSREAYEQY

v_call: TRBV6-5
cdr3_aa: ASSYSFQFGTGELF

v_call: TRBV12-3/TRBV12-4
cdr3_aa: ASSRGLEVQEGTQY

v_call: TRBV29-1
cdr3_aa: SGRLGGSTDTQY

v_call: TRBV7-8
cdr3_aa: ASSSTGQGTDTQY

v_call: TRBV7-2
cdr3_aa: ASSLAIRVNEQF

v_call: TRBV20-1
cdr3_aa: SASLAGVQETQY

v_call: TRBV20-1
cdr3_aa: SARPSGGAIRTDTQY

v_call: TRBV12-3/TRBV12-4
cdr3_aa: ASSLEVTGAEQY

v_call: TRBV13
cdr3_aa: ASSLGDRVGNTIY

v_call: TRBV4-1
cdr3_aa: ASSPSPVSGSYT

v_call: TRBV20-1
cdr3_aa: SAREGSFYEQY

v_call: TRBV28
cdr3_aa: ASGTGTSGGRDTQY

v_call: TRBV6-5
cdr3_aa: ASSYSSVREAF

v_call: TRBV6-1
cdr3_aa: ASSMGLAYLYEQY

v_call: TRBV7-6
cdr3_aa: ASSPRLEKNTGELF

v_call: TRBV4-1
cdr3_aa: ASSQELGFKASVNYEQY

v_call: TRBV10-2
cdr3_aa: ASSEGGTQETQY